This T cell receptor beta chain was sequenced in a study of blood T cell repertoires in COVID-19 (dated by TCRdb to the early 2020s). For the wider study: Collaborator samples came from the United States, Italy and Spain and covered acute and convalescent phases of COVID-19. Deeply sampled blood TCRbeta repertoires from subjects exposed to, actively infected with, or recovered from COVID-19 were included in the dataset. Where available, HLA class I and class II types were obtained from metadata supplied by the sample provider rather than from assay-based typing. Nearly every sample came with metadata listing a de-identified subject ID, COVID-19 status, age in years and sex. The material from the prospective study consisted of cDNA or gDNA derived from T cells, B-cell-depleted T cells, or PBMCs. The repertoires were released in a freely available public database meant as a resource for research on the immune response to SARS-CoV-2. The samples were drawn from the first 160 participants of the ongoing ImmuneRACE study and from over 950 subjects provided by 6 global collaborators.

General conclusions and limits of the study: The quantity of clinical and demographic metadata differed by source and by participant and was supplied without curation.

Each collaborating institution followed its own protocols to collect whole blood in K2EDTA tubes. Collaborator samples were shipped for TCRbeta analysis as frozen whole blood, isolated PBMCs, or DNA extracted from either sample type. TCRbeta CDR3 regions were amplified from genomic DNA by means of the immunoSEQ Assay, a bias-controlled multiplex PCR. The authors processed their data as follows. Within the assay, amplification of reference gene primers was used to estimate how many nucleated cells each sample contained. To quantify the absolute abundance of each unique TCRbeta CDR3 rearrangement, sequence reads were collapsed and filtered. Productive Simpson clonality was computed per sample as the square root of Simpson's diversity index over productive rearrangements. Imported from immuneACCESS, the table was reduced by TCRdb to in-frame sequences with V and J called. These copies leave out some clones; in studies compared against another copy, an unresolved V gene accounts for under half, and the cause of the remainder is not known. That table is the source of V, J and clone size, and D and trimming were worked out from the DNA. The sample data list roughly 130,000 clones, and around 80% of these were observed just once. Roughly 3.4% of the sample rests with the top ten.

The sample holds one count of this clone. Its antigen is still unknown. No base quality information exists; no much larger clone differs at one position. Reading from cysteine to phenylalanine, the CDR3 counts 14 amino acids. Only CDR3 DNA remains: 42 bases, in frame from the first base. CDR1 and CDR2, looked up from the germline V gene, are ENHRY and SYGVKD. Germline trimming amounts to 8 bases on V and 1 base on J, with 6 as the count of junction bases outside the gene matches. This TCR was sampled from a man in his sixties with acute or convalescent COVID-19. The sequenced sample consisted of peripheral blood. The rearranged chain carries TRBV10-3 and TRBJ1-1; TRBD1 aligns with 8 central bases. For the CDR3, the sequence is CAIVGDRPNTEAFF. The sequenced DNA is TGTGCCATCGTGGGGGACAGGCCGAACACTGAAGCTTTCTTT.